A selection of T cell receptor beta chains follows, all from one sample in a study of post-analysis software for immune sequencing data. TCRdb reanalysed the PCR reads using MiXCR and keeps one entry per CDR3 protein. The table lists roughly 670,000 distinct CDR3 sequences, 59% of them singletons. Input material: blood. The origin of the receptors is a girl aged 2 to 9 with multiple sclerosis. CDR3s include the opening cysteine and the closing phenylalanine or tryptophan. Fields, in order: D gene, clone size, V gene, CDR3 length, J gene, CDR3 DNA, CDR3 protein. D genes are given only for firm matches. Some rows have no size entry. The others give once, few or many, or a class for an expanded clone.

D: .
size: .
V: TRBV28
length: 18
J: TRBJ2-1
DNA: TGTGCCAGCAGCTCAACTGGGGCTGGGGTAGTAACCTACAATGAGCAGTTCTTC
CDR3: CASSSTGAGVVTYNEQFF

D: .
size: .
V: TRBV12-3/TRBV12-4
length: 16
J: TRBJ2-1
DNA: TGTGCCAGCAGTTTGGGGACCTTCATCTCCTACAATGAGCAGTTCTTC
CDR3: CASSLGTFISYNEQFF

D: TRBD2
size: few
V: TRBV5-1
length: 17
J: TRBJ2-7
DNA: TGCGCCAGCAGCTTAGGGACTAGCGGGACTGAAACCTACGAGCAGTACTTC
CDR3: CASSLGTSGTETYEQYF

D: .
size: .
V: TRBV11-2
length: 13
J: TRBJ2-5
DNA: TGTGCCAGCAGCTTAAGACCGGAGGAGACCCAGTACTTC
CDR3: CASSLRPEETQYF

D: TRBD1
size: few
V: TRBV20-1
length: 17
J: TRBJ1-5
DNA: TGCAGTGCTAGGGCTTCTGAAGGGACAGGGGGCAATCAGCCCCAGCATTTT
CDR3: CSARASEGTGGNQPQHF

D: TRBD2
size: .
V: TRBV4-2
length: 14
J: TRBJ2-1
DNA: TGTGCCAGCACCTGGGGACTATACTACAATGAGCAGTTCTTC
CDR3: CASTWGLYYNEQFF

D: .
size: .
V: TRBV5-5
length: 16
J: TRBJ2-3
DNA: TGTGCCAGCAGCTTGGTCCGCGAGCGGATCACAGATACGCAGTATTTT
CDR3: CASSLVRERITDTQYF

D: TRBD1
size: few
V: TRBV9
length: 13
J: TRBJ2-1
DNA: TGTGCCAGCAGCCCAGACAGGGACAATGAGCAGTTCTTC
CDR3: CASSPDRDNEQFF

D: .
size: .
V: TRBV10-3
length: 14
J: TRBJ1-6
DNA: TGTGCCATCAGTGAGAACAGGCGGGAGACACCCCTCCACTTT
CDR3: CAISENRRETPLHF

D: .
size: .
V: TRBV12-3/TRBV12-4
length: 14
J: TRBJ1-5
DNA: TGTGCCAGCAACGTAAACGGGGGAGATCAGCCCCAGCATTTT
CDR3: CASNVNGGDQPQHF

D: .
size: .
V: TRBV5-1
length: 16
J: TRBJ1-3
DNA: TGCGCCAGCAGCGATACGACGGTTAGGTCCGGAAACACCATATATTTT
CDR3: CASSDTTVRSGNTIYF

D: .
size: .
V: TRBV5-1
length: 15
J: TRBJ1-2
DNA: TGCGCCTGCAGCTTGATTGCAGTAGGTCCCTATGGCTACACCTTC
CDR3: CACSLIAVGPYGYTF

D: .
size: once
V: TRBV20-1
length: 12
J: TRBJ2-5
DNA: TGCAGTGGTGGCTATAACCAAGAGACCCAGTACTTC
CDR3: CSGGYNQETQYF

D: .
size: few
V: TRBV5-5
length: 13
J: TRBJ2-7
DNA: TGTGCCAGCAGAGGGGGGGACAGCTACGAGCAGTACTTC
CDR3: CASRGGDSYEQYF

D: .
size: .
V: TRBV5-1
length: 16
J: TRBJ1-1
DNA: TGCGCCAGCAGCCCGGACGGGTTCCGACCGAACACTGAAGCTTTCTTT
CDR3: CASSPDGFRPNTEAFF

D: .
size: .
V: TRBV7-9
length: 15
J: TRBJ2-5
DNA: TGTGCCAGCAGCTTAGCTGGGAACCTACAAGAGACCCAGTACTTC
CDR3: CASSLAGNLQETQYF

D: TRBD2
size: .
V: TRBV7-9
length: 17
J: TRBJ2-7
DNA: TGTGCCAGCAGCTCCAGACTAGCGGGAGGGCCTCCCTACGAGCAGTACTTC
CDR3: CASSSRLAGGPPYEQYF

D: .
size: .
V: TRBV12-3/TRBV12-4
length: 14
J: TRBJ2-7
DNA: TGTGCCAGCAGTGCTGCCCAGGGTAGCTACGAGCAGTACTTC
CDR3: CASSAAQGSYEQYF

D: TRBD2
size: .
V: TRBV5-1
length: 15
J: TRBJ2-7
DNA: TGCGCCAGCAGCGGCGGTGGAGCGGGAGTAGGCGAGCAGTACTTC
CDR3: CASSGGGAGVGEQYF

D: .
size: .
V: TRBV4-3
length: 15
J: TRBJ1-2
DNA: TGCGCCAGCAGCCAAGATCAGGCAGGGATTGGTGGCTACACCTTC
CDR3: CASSQDQAGIGGYTF

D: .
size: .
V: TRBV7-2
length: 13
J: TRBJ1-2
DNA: TGTGCCAGCAGCCAGAGGCAGAGCGAAACCTACACCTTC
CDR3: CASSQRQSETYTF

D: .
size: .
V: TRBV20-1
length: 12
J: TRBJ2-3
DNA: TGCAGTGCTGTAGTAGAGGCAGATACGCAGTATTTT
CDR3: CSAVVEADTQYF

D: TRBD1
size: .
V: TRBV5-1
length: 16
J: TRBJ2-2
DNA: TGCGCCAGCAGCCAAGGACAGGGGGCGGACACCGGGGAGCTGTTTTTT
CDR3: CASSQGQGADTGELFF

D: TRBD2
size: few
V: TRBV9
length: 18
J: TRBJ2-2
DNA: TGTGCCAGCAGCCCAGGGACTAGCGGGGGACGGAACACCGGGGAGCTGTTTTTT
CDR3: CASSPGTSGGRNTGELFF

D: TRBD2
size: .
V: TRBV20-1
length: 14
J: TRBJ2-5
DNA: TGCAGTGCGGCGGACGGGGGGTCCTGGGGGACCCAGTACTTC
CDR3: CSAADGGSWGTQYF

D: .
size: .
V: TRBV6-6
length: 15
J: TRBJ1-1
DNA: TGTGCCAGCAGTTACTCGGGGACGACGAACACTGAAGCTTTCTTT
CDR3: CASSYSGTTNTEAFF

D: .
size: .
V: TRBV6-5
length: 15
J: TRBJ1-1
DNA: TGTGCCAGCAGTTACGTTCCACAGGGTATAGATGAAGCTTTCTTT
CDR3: CASSYVPQGIDEAFF

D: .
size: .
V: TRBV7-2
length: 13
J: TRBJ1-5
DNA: TGTGCCAGCAGCCCCGAGGTCAATCAGCCCCAGCATTTT
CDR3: CASSPEVNQPQHF

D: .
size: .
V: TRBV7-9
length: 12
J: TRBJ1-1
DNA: TGTTCCAGCAGCCCATTAATCCCTGAAGCTTTCTTT
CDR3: CSSSPLIPEAFF

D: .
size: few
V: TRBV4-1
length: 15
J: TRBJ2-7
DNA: TGCGCCAGCAGCCAAGGCTTAGGGACGTTATACGAGCAGTACTTC
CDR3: CASSQGLGTLYEQYF

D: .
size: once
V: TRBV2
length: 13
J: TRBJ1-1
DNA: TGTGCCAGCAGCGACTACCGAAACACTGAAGCTTTCTTT
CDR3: CASSDYRNTEAFF

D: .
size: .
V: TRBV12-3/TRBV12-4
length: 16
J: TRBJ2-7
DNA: TGTGCCAGCAGTTTATCAGGGGGGGAATCCTCCTACGAGCAGTACTTC
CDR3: CASSLSGGESSYEQYF

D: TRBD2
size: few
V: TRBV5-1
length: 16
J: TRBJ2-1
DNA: TGCGCCAGCAGCTTGGTTCTAGCGGGAGGACACAATGAGCAGTTCTTC
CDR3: CASSLVLAGGHNEQFF

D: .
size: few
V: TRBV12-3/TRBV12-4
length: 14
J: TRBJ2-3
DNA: TGTGCCAGCAGTTCTCAGGGTCCCACAGATACGCAGTATTTT
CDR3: CASSSQGPTDTQYF

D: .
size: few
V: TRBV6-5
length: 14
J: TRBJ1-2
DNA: TGTGCCAGCAGTTACTTGGACGGGCACTATGGCTACACCTTC
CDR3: CASSYLDGHYGYTF

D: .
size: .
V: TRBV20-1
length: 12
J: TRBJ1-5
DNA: TGCAGTGCCAGGGACAACAATCAGCCCCAGCATTTT
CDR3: CSARDNNQPQHF

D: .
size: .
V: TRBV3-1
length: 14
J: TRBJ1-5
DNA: TGTGCCAGCAGCCAAACAGGGAACAGTCAGCCCCAGCATTTT
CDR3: CASSQTGNSQPQHF

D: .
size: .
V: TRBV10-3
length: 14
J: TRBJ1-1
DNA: TGTGCCATCAGCGCCCAGCGAGGTAGGACTGAAGCTTTCTTT
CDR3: CAISAQRGRTEAFF

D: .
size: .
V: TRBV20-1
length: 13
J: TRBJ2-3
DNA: TGCAGTGCTAGTCAGGTCGTCACAGATACGCAGTATTTT
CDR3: CSASQVVTDTQYF

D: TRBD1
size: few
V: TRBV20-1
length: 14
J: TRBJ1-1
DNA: TGCAGTGCCCACCGACAGGGTTCAGACACTGAAGCTTTCTTT
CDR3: CSAHRQGSDTEAFF

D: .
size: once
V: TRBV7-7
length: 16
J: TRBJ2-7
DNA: TGTGCTAGCAGCCTCGAGGGCCCATATGAATCAAACGAGCAGTACTTC
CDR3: CASSLEGPYESNEQYF

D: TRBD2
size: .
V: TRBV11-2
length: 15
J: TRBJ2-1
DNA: TGTGCCAGCAGCCTAGCGGGGGTCATCTACAATGAGCAGTTCTTC
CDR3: CASSLAGVIYNEQFF